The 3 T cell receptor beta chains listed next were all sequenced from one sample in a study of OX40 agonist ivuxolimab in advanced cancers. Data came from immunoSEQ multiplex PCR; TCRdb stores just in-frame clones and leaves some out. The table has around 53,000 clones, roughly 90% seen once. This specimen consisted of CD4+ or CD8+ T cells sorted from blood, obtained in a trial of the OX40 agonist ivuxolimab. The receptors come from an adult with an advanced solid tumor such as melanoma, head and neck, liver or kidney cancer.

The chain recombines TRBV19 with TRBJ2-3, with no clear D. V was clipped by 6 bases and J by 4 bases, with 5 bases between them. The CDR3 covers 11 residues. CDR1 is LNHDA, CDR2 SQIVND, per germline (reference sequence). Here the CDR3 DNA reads TGTGCCAGTAGCAGTGCAGATACGCAGTATTTT. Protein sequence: CASSSADTQYF.

The CDR3 sequence is CASSIESGRTEQFF. DNA of the CDR3: TGTGCCAGTAGTATAGAAAGCGGGAGGACTGAGCAGTTCTTC. The chain is built from TRBV19 and TRBJ2-1, with TRBD2 identical over 9 bases. Losses at the gene ends were 0 bases for V and 9 bases for J; bases not matched to a gene: 3. Looked up from germline, CDR1 is LNHDA and CDR2 is SQIVND (reference sequence). This CDR3 is built from 14 residues.

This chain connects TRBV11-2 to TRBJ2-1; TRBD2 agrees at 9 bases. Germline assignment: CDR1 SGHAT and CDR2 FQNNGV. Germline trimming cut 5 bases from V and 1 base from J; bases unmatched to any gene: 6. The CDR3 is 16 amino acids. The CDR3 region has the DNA TGTGCCAGCAGCCCAGGGCTAGCGGGATCCTACAATGAGCAGTTCTTC. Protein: CASSPGLAGSYNEQFF. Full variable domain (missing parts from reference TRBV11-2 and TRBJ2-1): EAGVAQSPRYKIIEKRQSVAFWCNPISGHATLYWYQQILGQGPKLLIQFQNNGVVDDSQLPKDRFSAERLKGVDSTLKIQPAKLEDSAVYLCASSPGLAGSYNEQFFGPGTRLTVL.